What follows are 27 T cell receptor beta chains derived from one specimen sequenced in a study of blood T cell repertoires in COVID-19. The method was immunoSEQ multiplex PCR; TCRdb's version includes in-frame clones alone and lacks a portion of them. The sample carries roughly 190,000 clones, 65% to 85% recorded once. The sequencing input was peripheral blood. These receptors originate from a human donor with acute or convalescent COVID-19. The donor label of this sample is uncertain.

The chain couples TRBV5-1 to TRBJ2-2, with TRBD2 matching 8 bases. This CDR3 has 14 residues. The germline V gene encodes CDR1 SGHRS and CDR2 YFSETQ. J gave up 7 bases and V 4 bases, and 6 bases lay outside the gene matches. The CDR3 nucleotides read TGCGCCAGCAGCCCGGGACGGGAGGGCGGGGAGCTGTTTTTT. Its translation is CASSPGREGGELFF.

CDR3 coding DNA: TGTGCCAGCAGTGAAGGAGCGTACAACACTGAAGCTTTCTTT. It translates to CASSEGAYNTEAFF. The V gene is TRBV6-1, the J gene TRBJ1-1; D remains ambiguous. Trimming pared 1 base from V and 2 bases from J, leaving 8 bases between. Germline V CDR1 and CDR2: MNHNS, SASEGT. The CDR3 has 14 amino acids.

The chain carries TRBV5-4 and TRBJ2-2; D remains ambiguous. The CDR3 sequence is 15 residues long. V was cut by 0 bases and J by 7 bases, with 13 bases left in between. Germline CDR1 reads SGHNT; CDR2 reads YYREEE (reference sequence). CDR3 loop: CASSLVAKKNGELFF. CDR3 sequence (DNA): TGTGCCAGCAGCTTGGTGGCAAAGAAGAACGGGGAGCTGTTTTTT.

This rearrangement joins TRBV10-1 to TRBJ1-5; D is uncertain. V lost 2 bases and J 6 bases, leaving 5 bases between the germline ends. Germline V lookup: CDR1 WNHNN, CDR2 SYGVQD (reference sequence). This CDR3 is 12 amino acids long. CDR3 bases: TGCGCCAGCAGTGAGCGGGGTCAGCCCCAGCATTTT. As protein: CASSERGQPQHF.

The chain couples TRBV6-5 to TRBJ2-7; perhaps TRBD2 as D (7 bases). V gave up 7 bases and J gave up 5 bases, with 18 bases separating them. The CDR3 extends over 14 amino acids. Germline V gives CDR1 MNHEY, CDR2 SVGAGI. The CDR3, as DNA: TGTGCCAGCAAAGAAGGGGGAGGGAGAAACGAGCAGTACTTC. This codes for CASKEGGGRNEQYF.

The rearrangement uses TRBV5-1 and TRBJ2-1; D possibly corresponds to TRBD2 (6 bases). The germline V gene has CDR1 SGHRS and CDR2 YFSETQ. V dropped 6 bases and J dropped 6 bases, with 7 bases sitting between them. The CDR3 consists of 11 residues. The CDR3: CASKEGNEQFF. The CDR3 DNA is TGCGCCAGCAAGGAGGGCAATGAGCAGTTCTTC.

The gene calls are TRBV4-1 and TRBJ1-6; D gene ambiguous. The germline gives CDR1 MGHRA, CDR2 YSYEKL. The CDR3 sequence is 16 residues long. Trimming took 0 bases from V and 8 from J, leaving 14 bases between them. Here the CDR3 reads CASSQDYRDGYSPLHF. CDR3 nucleotides: TGCGCCAGCAGCCAAGATTACCGGGATGGGTATTCACCCCTCCACTTT.

This chain links TRBV28 with TRBJ1-1, with TRBD1 matching over 9 bases. This CDR3 is 13 amino acids long. Germline V CDR1 and CDR2: MDHEN, SYDVKM. The CDR3 loop is CGTHRGLGAEAFF. DNA for the CDR3: TGTGGTACGCACAGGGGGCTGGGCGCTGAAGCTTTCTTT.

V is TRBV11-2 and J is TRBJ1-2, with a weak D call TRBD1 (5 bases). The CDR3 spans 14 residues. Germline values: CDR1 SGHAT, CDR2 FQNNGV. V was trimmed by 5 bases and J by 0 bases, leaving 10 bases between them. The CDR3 spells CASSPGWANYGYTF. CDR3 nucleotide sequence: TGTGCCAGCAGCCCAGGGTGGGCTAACTATGGCTACACCTTC.

V usage is TRBV11-2 and J usage is TRBJ2-1; 11 nucleotides line up with TRBD2. From germline, CDR1 is SGHAT and CDR2 FQNNGV. CDR3 length: 15 residues. J was trimmed by 6 bases and V by 3 bases; bases with no gene match: 4. The DNA of the CDR3 is TGTGCCAGCAGCTTCCGACTAGCGGGGTCCAATGAGCAGTTCTTC. Protein sequence: CASSFRLAGSNEQFF.

V is TRBV5-1 and J is TRBJ2-2, with 9 nucleotides matching TRBD1. CDR3 length equals 15 residues. The J segment lost 2 bases and the V segment lost 3 bases, leaving 2 bases of the junction unmatched. Germline-derived CDR1 and CDR2 are SGHRS and YFSETQ. As DNA, the CDR3 is TGCGCCAGCAGCTCGGGACAGGGTAACACCGGGGAGCTGTTTTTT. Its translation: CASSSGQGNTGELFF.

The CDR3 region is CASSVNIASTDTQYF. Written as DNA, the CDR3 is TGCGCCAGCAGCGTAAACATAGCTAGCACAGATACGCAGTATTTT. The chain combines TRBV5-1 with TRBJ2-3; D is undetermined. In germline, CDR1 is SGHRS, CDR2 YFSETQ. V dropped 4 bases and J dropped 0 bases, with 12 bases sitting between them. There are 15 residues in the CDR3.

This sequence joins TRBV27 and TRBJ1-1; D may be TRBD1 (5 bases). V lost 8 bases and J lost 4, with 17 bases in between. The germline CDR1 and CDR2 sequences are MNHEY and SMNVEV (reference sequence). There are 14 residues in the CDR3. The CDR3: CASGYLGDSTEAFF. The CDR3 nucleotides are TGTGCCAGCGGATACCTTGGGGACTCCACTGAAGCTTTCTTT.

The rearrangement joins TRBV10-2 to TRBJ2-7; possible D gene TRBD1, 6 bases. The V gene's germline CDR1 is WSHSY and CDR2 SAAADI. The CDR3 runs 14 residues. Trimming stripped 1 base from V and 3 bases from J, with 10 bases between. The CDR3 DNA sequence: TGCGCCAGCAGTGAGTTCACAGGGAGCTACGAGCAGTACTTC. Translation: CASSEFTGSYEQYF.

The DNA for the CDR3 is TGTGCCAGCAGCTTGGGGGTGGACTTCAATCAGCCCCAGCATTTT. Translated, it gives CASSLGVDFNQPQHF. The J gene is TRBJ1-5, the V gene TRBV5-6; no clear D gene. This CDR3 spans 15 amino acids. The germline V and J ends were trimmed by 0 bases and 3 bases, with 10 bases remaining between them. CDR1 SGHDT and CDR2 YYEEEE come from the germline V gene.

The chain has TRBV9 and TRBJ2-7, with D uncertain. V was shortened by 2 bases and J by 0 bases, with 9 bases between the two germline ends. Germline V gives CDR1 SGDLS, CDR2 YYNGEE. This CDR3 spans 14 amino acids. In DNA, the CDR3 is TGTGCCAGCAGCGTCAGCCCTAGCTCCTACGAGCAGTACTTC. It yields the protein CASSVSPSSYEQYF.

The rearrangement joins TRBV7-7 to TRBJ2-5; 9 nucleotides agree with TRBD1. The CDR3 is 15 residues long. The germline CDR1 and CDR2 sequences are SSHAT and FNYEAQ (reference sequence). Trimming at V came to 3 bases and at J to 0 bases, leaving 2 bases not matched to a gene. This chain's CDR3 is CASSLRDRDQETQYF. The CDR3 nucleotides are TGTGCCAGCAGCTTGCGGGACAGGGACCAAGAGACCCAGTACTTC.

This clone has a single count. The rearrangement uses TRBV30 and TRBJ2-1; 13 positions agree with TRBD2. CDR1 is GTSNPN and CDR2 is SVGIG in the germline V gene (reference sequence). The length of the CDR3 is 16 residues. Unmatched junction bases numbered 7, after V lost 2 bases and J lost 6 bases. The CDR3 bases are TGTGCCTGGAGTCTACCGACTAGCGGGAGGCTCAATGAGCAGTTCTTC. This sequence encodes CAWSLPTSGRLNEQFF.

This clone was observed a single time. The chain recombines TRBV6-1 with TRBJ1-1; no firm D call. The CDR3 covers 13 residues. The germline V and J ends were trimmed by 2 bases and 1 base, with 5 bases remaining between them. Germline assignment: CDR1 MNHNS and CDR2 SASEGT. The DNA for the CDR3 is TGTGCCAGCAGTGAAATCAAGAACACTGAAGCTTTCTTT. Protein product: CASSEIKNTEAFF.

DNA for the CDR3: TGCGCCAGCAGCTTCCTAGCGGGAGGTCTCACCGGGGAGCTGTTTTTT. Translating gives CASSFLAGGLTGELFF. The chain employs TRBV5-1 and TRBJ2-2; 11 bases fit TRBD2. V shed 2 bases and J 4 bases; nucleotides not matched to a gene: 4. From germline, CDR1 is SGHRS and CDR2 YFSETQ. CDR3 size: 16 residues.

The rearrangement joins TRBV5-4 to TRBJ2-1; 8 bases align to TRBD1. This CDR3 is 15 amino acids long. The V and J ends lost 3 bases and 3 bases, in that order; junction bases with no gene match: 5. Germline V gene data show CDR1 as SGHNT and CDR2 as YYREEE (reference sequence). CDR3 DNA sequence: TGTGCCAGCAGCTCCGACAGGGGAAGCTACAATGAGCAGTTCTTC. It translates to CASSSDRGSYNEQFF.

The V gene is TRBV3-1 (or the pseudogene TRBV3-2), the J gene TRBJ1-1; D ambiguous. The CDR3 has 14 residues. Germline lookup yields CDR1 LGHDT and CDR2 YNNKEL (reference sequence). Trimming took 1 base from V and 5 from J, leaving 11 bases between them. Here the CDR3 reads CASSQAGPGTEAFF. The CDR3 DNA reads TGTGCCAGCAGCCAAGCGGGTCCGGGGACTGAAGCTTTCTTT.

The rearrangement uses TRBV5-8 and TRBJ1-5; weak D call: TRBD1 (5 bases). The CDR3 spans 17 residues. V was shortened by 0 bases and J by 0 bases, with 13 bases between the two germline ends. In germline, CDR1 is SGHTS, CDR2 YDEGEE. CDR3 DNA: TGTGCCAGCAGCTTGGGTGGGACGGACTATAGCAATCAGCCCCAGCATTTT. Encoded protein: CASSLGGTDYSNQPQHF.

The chain has TRBV6-4 and TRBJ1-2, with D tentatively TRBD1 (5 bases). This CDR3 is built from 13 residues. Germline V gives CDR1 MRHNA, CDR2 SNTAGT. The V gene lost 5 bases and the J gene lost 0 bases, with 7 bases spanning the gap. The CDR3 is CASSPGTNYGYTF. Written as DNA, the CDR3 is TGTGCCAGCAGTCCAGGGACTAACTATGGCTACACCTTC.

The genes are TRBV25-1 and TRBJ2-7; 10 bases fit TRBD1. The V gene's germline CDR1 is MGHDK and CDR2 SYGVNS. The CDR3 is 14 amino acids. V gave up 6 bases and J gave up 2 bases; unmatched junction bases: 4. CDR3 bases: TGTGCCAGCAGGGAGACAGGGGGCGCCTACGAGCAGTACTTC. This encodes CASRETGGAYEQYF.

The J gene is TRBJ2-7, the V gene TRBV5-1; 9 bases fit TRBD1. The germline gives CDR1 SGHRS, CDR2 YFSETQ. The J segment lost 6 bases and the V segment lost 3 bases, leaving 10 bases of the junction unmatched. CDR3 length: 15 residues. CDR3 amino acids: CASSWKGTGSSEQYF. The CDR3 DNA reads TGCGCCAGCAGCTGGAAAGGGACAGGGTCGTCCGAGCAGTACTTC.

The chain recombines TRBV9 with TRBJ2-5; 8 bases fit TRBD2. Germline values: CDR1 SGDLS, CDR2 YYNGEE. J gave up 5 bases and V 0 bases, and 9 bases lay outside the gene matches. The CDR3 runs to 16 residues. CDR3 DNA: TGTGCCAGCAGCGTAGGGGCGGGGGGTTTCCCGGAGACCCAGTACTTC. This encodes CASSVGAGGFPETQYF.